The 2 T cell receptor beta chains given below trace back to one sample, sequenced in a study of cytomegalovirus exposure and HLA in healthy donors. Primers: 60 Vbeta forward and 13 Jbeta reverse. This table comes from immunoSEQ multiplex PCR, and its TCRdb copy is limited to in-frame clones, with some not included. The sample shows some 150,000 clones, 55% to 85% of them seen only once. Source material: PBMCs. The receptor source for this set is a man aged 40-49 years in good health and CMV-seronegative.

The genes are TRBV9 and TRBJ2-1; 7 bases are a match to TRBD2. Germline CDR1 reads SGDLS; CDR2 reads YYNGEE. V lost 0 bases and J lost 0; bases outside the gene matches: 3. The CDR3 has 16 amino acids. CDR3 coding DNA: TGTGCCAGCAGCGTAGATCTAGCGGACTCCTACAATGAGCAGTTCTTC. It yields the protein CASSVDLADSYNEQFF. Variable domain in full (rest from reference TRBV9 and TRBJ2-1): DSGVTQTPKHLITATGQRVTLRCSPRSGDLSVYWYQQSLDQGLQFLIQYYNGEERAKGNILERFSAQQFPDLHSELNLSSLELGDSALYFCASSVDLADSYNEQFFGPGTRLTVL.

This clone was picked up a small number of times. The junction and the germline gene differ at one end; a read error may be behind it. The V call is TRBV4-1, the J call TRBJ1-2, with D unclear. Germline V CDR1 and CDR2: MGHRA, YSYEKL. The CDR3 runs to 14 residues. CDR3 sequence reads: CASRQDGVNYGYTF. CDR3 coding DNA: TGCGCCAGCAGGCAAGATGGAGTTAATTATGGCTACACCTTC.